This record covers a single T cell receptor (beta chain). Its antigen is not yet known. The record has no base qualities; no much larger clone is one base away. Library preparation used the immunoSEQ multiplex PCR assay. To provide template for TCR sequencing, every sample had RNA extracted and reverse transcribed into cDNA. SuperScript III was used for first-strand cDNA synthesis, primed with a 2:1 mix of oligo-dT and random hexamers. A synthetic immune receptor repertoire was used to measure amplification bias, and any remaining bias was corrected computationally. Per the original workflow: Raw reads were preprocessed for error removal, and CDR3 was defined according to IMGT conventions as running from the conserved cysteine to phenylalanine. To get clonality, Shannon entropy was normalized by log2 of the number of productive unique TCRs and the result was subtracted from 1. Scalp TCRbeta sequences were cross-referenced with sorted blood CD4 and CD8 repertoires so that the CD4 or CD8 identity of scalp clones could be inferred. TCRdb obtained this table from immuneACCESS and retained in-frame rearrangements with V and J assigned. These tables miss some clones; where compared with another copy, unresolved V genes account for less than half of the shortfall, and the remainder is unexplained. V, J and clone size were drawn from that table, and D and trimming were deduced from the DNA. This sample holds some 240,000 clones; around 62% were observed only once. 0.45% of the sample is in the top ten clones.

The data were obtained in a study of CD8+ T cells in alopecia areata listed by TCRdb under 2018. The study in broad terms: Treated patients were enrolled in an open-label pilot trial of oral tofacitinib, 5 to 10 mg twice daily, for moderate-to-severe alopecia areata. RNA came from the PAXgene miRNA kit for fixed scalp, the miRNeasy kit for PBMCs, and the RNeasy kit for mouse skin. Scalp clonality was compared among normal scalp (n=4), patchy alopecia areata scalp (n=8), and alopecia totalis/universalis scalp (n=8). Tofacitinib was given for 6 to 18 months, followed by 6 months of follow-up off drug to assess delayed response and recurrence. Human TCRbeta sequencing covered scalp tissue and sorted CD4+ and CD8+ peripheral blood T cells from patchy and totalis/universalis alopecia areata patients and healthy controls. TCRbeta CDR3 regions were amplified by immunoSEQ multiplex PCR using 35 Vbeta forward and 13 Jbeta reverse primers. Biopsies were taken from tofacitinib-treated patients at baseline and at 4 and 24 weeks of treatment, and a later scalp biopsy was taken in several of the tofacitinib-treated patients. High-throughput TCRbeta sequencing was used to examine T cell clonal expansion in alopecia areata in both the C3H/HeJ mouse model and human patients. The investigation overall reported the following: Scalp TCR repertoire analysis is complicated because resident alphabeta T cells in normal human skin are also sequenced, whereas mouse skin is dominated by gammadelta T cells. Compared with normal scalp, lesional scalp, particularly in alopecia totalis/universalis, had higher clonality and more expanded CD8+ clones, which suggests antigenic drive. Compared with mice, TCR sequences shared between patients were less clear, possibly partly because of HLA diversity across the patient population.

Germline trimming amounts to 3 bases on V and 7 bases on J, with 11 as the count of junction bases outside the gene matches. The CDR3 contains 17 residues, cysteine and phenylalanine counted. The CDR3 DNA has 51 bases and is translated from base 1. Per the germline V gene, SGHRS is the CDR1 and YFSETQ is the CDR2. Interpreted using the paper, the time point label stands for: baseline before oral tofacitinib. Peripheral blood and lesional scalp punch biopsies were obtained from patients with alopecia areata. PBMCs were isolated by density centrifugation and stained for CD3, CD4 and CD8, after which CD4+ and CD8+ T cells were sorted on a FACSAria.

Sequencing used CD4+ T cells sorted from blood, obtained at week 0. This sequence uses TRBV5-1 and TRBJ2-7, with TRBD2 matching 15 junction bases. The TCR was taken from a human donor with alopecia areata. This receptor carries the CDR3 CASSYSGTSGRTGEQYF. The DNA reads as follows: TGCGCCAGCAGCTATTCCGGGACTAGCGGGAGGACAGGTGAGCAGTACTTC.